These 13 T cell receptor beta chains share one sample of origin, sequenced in a study of T cell responses to AZD1222 COVID-19 vaccine. Sequenced by immunoSEQ multiplex PCR; TCRdb stores in-frame clones only, minus some. The top ten hold roughly 14% of the sample, which has about 50,000 clones, 88% seen once. This sample comprised peripheral blood, obtained on day 0 of AZD1222 vaccination. The receptors derive from an adult in good health.

The rearrangement links TRBV7-2 to TRBJ1-2; D not resolved. Per the germline V gene, CDR1 is SGHTA and CDR2 is FQGNSA. V lost 5 bases, J lost 2 bases, and 9 bases lay in between. The CDR3 runs 13 residues. The CDR3 DNA reads as TGTGCCAGCAGCAAAGGACGGAACTATGGCTACACCTTC. Protein: CASSKGRNYGYTF.

The V call is TRBV7-9, the J call TRBJ2-5, with D perhaps matching TRBD1 (6 bases). The CDR3 is 14 amino acids. CDR1 SEHNR and CDR2 FQNEAQ come from the germline V gene (reference sequence). Trimming stripped 1 base from V and 2 bases from J, with 8 bases between. CDR3 DNA: TGTGCCAGCAGCTTAGGAGGGGGACAAGAGACCCAGTACTTC. As protein: CASSLGGGQETQYF.

This clone was found a few times. This rearrangement joins TRBV5-1 to TRBJ1-2, with D maybe TRBD1 (6 bases). This CDR3 has 13 residues. V shed 5 bases and J shed 7 bases, with 15 bases lying between them. Germline CDR1 is SGHRS and CDR2 is YFSETQ. The CDR3 coding sequence is TGCGCCAGCAGTACAGGGAATGAATCTGGCTACACCTTC. Its translation: CASSTGNESGYTF.

This clone showed up just once. J is TRBJ1-1 and V is TRBV18; D ambiguous. Trimming removed 3 bases from V and 2 bases from J, with 7 bases in between. The CDR3 length is 13 residues. The V gene's germline CDR1 is KGHSH and CDR2 LQKENI. The CDR3 DNA sequence: TGTGCCAGCTCACCGAACCTTAACACTGAAGCTTTCTTT. It specifies CASSPNLNTEAFF.

The chain carries TRBV2 and TRBJ2-1; 11 bases agree with TRBD2. From germline, CDR1 is SNHLY and CDR2 FYNNEI. CDR3 length: 14 amino acids. V dropped 6 bases and J dropped 8; count of bases not matched to a gene: 6. The CDR3 loop is CASRVTSGSHEQFF. CDR3 sequence (DNA): TGTGCCAGCAGGGTTACTAGCGGGAGCCATGAGCAGTTCTTC.

The chain recombines TRBV11-2 with TRBJ2-1, with 12 bases identical to TRBD2. Germline CDR1 SGHAT, CDR2 FQNNGV. The CDR3 is made up of 16 amino acids. The V and J ends lost 5 bases and 4 bases, in that order; junction bases with no gene match: 6. This CDR3 is CASSPGTSGFYNEQFF. CDR3 coding DNA: TGTGCCAGCAGCCCAGGGACTAGCGGGTTTTACAATGAGCAGTTCTTC.

The gene calls are TRBV29-1 and TRBJ2-1; possibly TRBD2 for D (5 bases). The V end was cut by 0 bases, the J end by 4 bases, with 16 bases between. The germline V gene encodes CDR1 SQVTM and CDR2 ANQGSEA. The CDR3 covers 16 residues. CDR3 in DNA: TGCAGCGTTGAAGACCCTAGCTCTGGGGTATACAATGAGCAGTTCTTC. Translating gives CSVEDPSSGVYNEQFF.

This chain connects TRBV11-2 to TRBJ1-2; D is unclear. CDR3 length equals 17 residues. The V end lost 4 bases, the J end lost 0 bases, and 18 bases lay between the germline ends. Germline CDR1 is SGHAT and CDR2 is FQNNGV. The CDR3 sequence is CASSSIRGELTNYGYTF. For the CDR3, the DNA is TGTGCCAGCAGCTCCATCCGCGGGGAATTAACTAACTATGGCTACACCTTC. The whole variable domain, remainder taken from reference TRBV11-2 and TRBJ1-2, is EAGVAQSPRYKIIEKRQSVAFWCNPISGHATLYWYQQILGQGPKLLIQFQNNGVVDDSQLPKDRFSAERLKGVDSTLKIQPAKLEDSAVYLCASSSIRGELTNYGYTFGSGTRLTVV.

This chain connects TRBV2 to TRBJ1-1, with 7 bases lining up with TRBD1. CDR3 size: 12 residues. Trimming at V came to 3 bases and at J to 8 bases, leaving 3 bases not matched to a gene. Germline CDR1 reads SNHLY; CDR2 reads FYNNEI. The CDR3 sequence is CASSDDRDEAFF. Here the CDR3 DNA reads TGTGCCAGCAGTGACGACAGGGACGAAGCTTTCTTT.

In DNA form, the CDR3 reads TGTGCCAGCAGGGGGGACCCTAATCAGCCCCAGCATTTT. Translated, it gives CASRGDPNQPQHF. This chain uses TRBV27 with TRBJ1-5; TRBD1 is a possible D gene (5 bases). V shed 6 bases and J shed 4 bases, with 10 bases lying between them. CDR1 and CDR2 from the germline V gene are MNHEY and SMNVEV (reference sequence). CDR3 length: 13 amino acids.

CDR3 sequence: CASSLAIAGGTYEQYF. As DNA, the CDR3 is TGCGCCAGCAGCTTGGCCATTGCGGGAGGGACCTACGAGCAGTACTTC. The V call is TRBV5-1, the J call TRBJ2-7; 9 bases map to TRBD2. V lost 0 bases to trimming and J lost 2 bases; unmatched junction nucleotides: 6. The CDR3 contains 16 residues. Per the germline V gene, CDR1 is SGHRS and CDR2 is YFSETQ. The full variable domain, completed using reference TRBV5-1 and TRBJ2-7, is KAGVTQTPRYLIKTRGQQVTLSCSPISGHRSVSWYQQTPGQGLQFLFEYFSETQRNKGNFPGRFSGRQFSNSRSEMNVSTLELGDSALYLCASSLAIAGGTYEQYFGPGTRLTVT.

The chain recombines TRBV6-5 with TRBJ2-3; no clear D gene. The V and J ends lost 10 bases and 1 base respectively, with 12 bases between them. Germline V CDR1 and CDR2: MNHEY, SVGAGI. This CDR3 has 13 residues. CDR3 bases: TGTGCCACCCAGGATGGCGGCACAGATACGCAGTATTTT. Its protein product is CATQDGGTDTQYF.

The chain is built from TRBV9 and TRBJ2-1, with 13 bases fitting TRBD2. Germline V CDR1 and CDR2: SGDLS, YYNGEE. Trimming at V came to 4 bases and at J to 8 bases, leaving 9 bases not matched to a gene. This CDR3 spans 16 amino acids. The CDR3: CASSSRTSGSDYEQFF. The DNA for the CDR3 is TGTGCCAGCAGCTCTCGGACTAGCGGGAGTGACTATGAGCAGTTCTTC.